This TCR beta chain was retrieved from a study of blood T cell repertoires in COVID-19. Profiled with immunoSEQ multiplex PCR; TCRdb holds only in-frame clones, not every one. This table has about 440,000 clones, around nine tenths appearing once. Sequencing input: PBMCs or T cells enriched from blood (not recorded which). The clonotype was recovered from a woman between 18 and 29 years old with acute COVID-19.

CDR3 region: CASSQGQGTNEQYF. The CDR3 DNA sequence: TGTGCCAGCAGCCAAGGGCAGGGAACTAACGAGCAGTACTTC. This chain joins TRBV4-2 and TRBJ2-7; possible D gene TRBD1, 5 bases. The germline V gene encodes CDR1 LGHNA and CDR2 YNFKEQ. There are 14 residues in the CDR3. V was shortened by 1 base and J by 5 bases, with 12 bases between the two germline ends.